Shown below are 9 T cell receptor beta chains from a single sample sequenced in a study of T cell changes during pregnancy in multiple sclerosis. Data came from immunoSEQ multiplex PCR; TCRdb stores just in-frame clones and leaves some out. This sample has approximately 49,000 clones; roughly 88% occur once, and the top ten carry 1% to 1.5%. Sequencing was performed on CD4+ T cells from peripheral blood mononuclear cells, taken in the second trimester of pregnancy. These receptor sequences come from a female donor with multiple sclerosis, enrolled in a pregnancy study.

V usage is TRBV7-9 and J usage is TRBJ2-7, with TRBD1 as a possible D gene (6 bases). Trimming left V 5 bases short and J 5 bases short, with 13 bases between. The germline CDR1 and CDR2 sequences are SEHNR and FQNEAQ (reference sequence). The CDR3 runs to 13 residues. Here the CDR3 reads CASSPRRGDEQYF. The CDR3 DNA reads as TGTGCCAGCAGCCCACGCAGGGGCGACGAGCAGTACTTC.

The chain joins TRBV19 to TRBJ1-2, with 9 bases fitting TRBD1. The CDR3 consists of 16 residues. Germline V lookup: CDR1 LNHDA, CDR2 SQIVND (reference sequence). The V gene end was trimmed by 0 bases and the J gene end by 7 bases; junction bases not matched to a gene: 9. The CDR3 loop is CASSIDRAGTGIGYTF. For the CDR3, the DNA is TGTGCCAGTAGTATAGATCGGGCCGGGACAGGGATTGGCTACACCTTC.

The chain links TRBV6-1 to TRBJ2-1, with TRBD1 identical over 8 bases. Germline V gives CDR1 MNHNS, CDR2 SASEGT. The CDR3 runs 16 residues. J gave up 6 bases and V 0 bases, and 7 bases lay outside the gene matches. The CDR3 sequence: CASSEAGQGAFNEQFF. In DNA, the CDR3 is TGTGCCAGCAGTGAAGCCGGGCAGGGGGCCTTCAATGAGCAGTTCTTC.

The CDR3 DNA reads as TGTGCTAGTGGTTTGGAAAGAGGGTGGATGAACGATGAGCAGTTCTTC. Its translation: CASGLERGWMNDEQFF. This sequence joins TRBV12-5 and TRBJ2-1, with D tentatively TRBD2 (5 bases). In germline, CDR1 is LGHNT, CDR2 FRNRAP. This CDR3 has 16 residues. V lost 1 base to trimming and J lost 8 bases, with 18 bases between them.

The rearrangement joins TRBV28 to TRBJ1-5; 7 bases are a match to TRBD1. The germline V gene encodes CDR1 MDHEN and CDR2 SYDVKM. Trimming at V came to 6 bases and at J to 0 bases, leaving 26 bases not matched to a gene. This CDR3 spans 22 amino acids. The CDR3 loop is CASSIAMGVWGQKIYSNQPQHF. The CDR3 coding sequence is TGTGCCAGCAGCATAGCAATGGGGGTATGGGGACAGAAAATCTATAGCAATCAGCCCCAGCATTTT.

The J gene is TRBJ2-3, the V gene TRBV30, with D tentatively TRBD1 (6 bases). V dropped 7 bases and J dropped 0 bases, with 17 bases sitting between them. The length of the CDR3 is 15 residues. Per the germline V gene, CDR1 is GTSNPN and CDR2 is SVGIG (reference sequence). CDR3 in amino acids: CAFLPQGASTDTQYF. For the CDR3, the DNA is TGTGCCTTCCTCCCACAGGGCGCTAGCACAGATACGCAGTATTTT. Together with reference TRBV30 and TRBJ2-3, the CDR3 gives the full variable domain: SQTIHQWPATLVQPVGSPLSLECTVEGTSNPNLYWYRQAAGRGLQLLFYSVGIGQISSEVPQNLSASRPQDRQFILSSKKLLLSDSGFYLCAFLPQGASTDTQYFGPGTRLTVL.

In its sample, this clone was seen a few times. J is TRBJ2-7 and V is TRBV6-1; the match to TRBD2 covers 8 bases. This CDR3 has 15 amino acids. CDR1 is MNHNS and CDR2 is SASEGT in the germline V gene. Germline trimming cut 2 bases from V and 0 bases from J; bases unmatched to any gene: 3. The CDR3: CASSELAGSSYEQYF. In nucleotides, the CDR3 is TGTGCCAGCAGTGAATTAGCGGGGAGCTCCTACGAGCAGTACTTC.

The gene calls are TRBV5-1 and TRBJ2-5, with D perhaps TRBD1 (5 bases). V lost 5 bases, J lost 0 bases, and 5 bases lay in between. CDR1 SGHRS and CDR2 YFSETQ come from the germline V gene. CDR3 size: 12 residues. The CDR3, as DNA: TGCGCCAGCAGGGACAACCAAGAGACCCAGTACTTC. Translated: CASRDNQETQYF.

This clone was counted a single time. V gene TRBV5-5 combines with J gene TRBJ2-5; D might be TRBD2 (6 bases). This CDR3 has 14 residues. The germline V gene has CDR1 SGHKS and CDR2 YYEKEE (reference sequence). The V end lost 2 bases, the J end lost 4 bases, and 12 bases lay between the germline ends. In nucleotides, the CDR3 is TGTGCCAGCAGCTTCTCTGGGGGGAGAGAGACCCAGTACTTC. Translating it yields CASSFSGGRETQYF.